This TCR beta chain was sequenced in a study of regulatory T cells in long-lasting Graves disease. Time point in this sample: newly diagnosed GD, antithyroid drugs for less than 3 months. Extracted RNA from PBMCs served as the source of the TCR library. Germline CDR1 reads DFQATT; CDR2 reads SNEGSKA (reference sequence). CDR3 length: 15 residues. Trimming took off 0 bases at V and 7 bases at J, with 15 bases between the two ends. Arm-PCR of CDR3 regions and iRepertoire HTBI primers were the basis on which TCR beta libraries were built. Authors' methods: Identification across samples found 62 TRBV and some 15 TRBJ segments. TCRdb independently ran MiXCR on the multiplex PCR reads; one entry per CDR3 protein. The V and J calls and clone size come from TCRdb's table, not from the authors' own analysis. Here the sample spans hundreds of thousands of distinct CDR3 sequences, approximately 15% being singletons.

This clonotype appeared a few times. Its antigen is not known. Study results and limitations: Sampling was limited to peripheral blood rather than thyroid tissue. With some 2,500 shared public clonotypes, persistent patients exceeded new patients, who shared just over 950.

These sequences were also reported in another study, on T cells in Graves' hyperthyroidism and ophthalmopathy. This second report adds: Blood also contained most expanded thyroid clonotypes above 0.001.

The clonotype comes from a man aged 25-45 years with Graves disease. This specimen was peripheral blood mononuclear cells (PBMCs), taken at new diagnosis, from a patient treated with antithyroid drugs. The chain links TRBV20-1 to TRBJ2-2; a possible D gene is TRBD2 (6 bases). The CDR3 DNA follows: TGCAGTGCTAGAGATCTGTGGAGGGTTGGCGGGGAGCTGTTTTTT. This sequence encodes CSARDLWRVGGELFF.